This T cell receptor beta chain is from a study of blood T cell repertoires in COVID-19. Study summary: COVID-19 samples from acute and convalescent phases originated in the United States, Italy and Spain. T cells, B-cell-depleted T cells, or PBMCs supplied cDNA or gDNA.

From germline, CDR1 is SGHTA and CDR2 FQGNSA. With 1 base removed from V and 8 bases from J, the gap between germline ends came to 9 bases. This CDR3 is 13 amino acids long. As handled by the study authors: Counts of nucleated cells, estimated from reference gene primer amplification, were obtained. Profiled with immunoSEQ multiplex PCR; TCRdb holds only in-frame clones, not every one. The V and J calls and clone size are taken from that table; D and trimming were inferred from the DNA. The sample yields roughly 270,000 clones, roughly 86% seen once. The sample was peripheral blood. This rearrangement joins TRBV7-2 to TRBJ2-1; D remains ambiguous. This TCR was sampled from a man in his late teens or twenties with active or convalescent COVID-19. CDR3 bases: TGTGCCAGCAGCTTAGATCGCGTTTATGAGCAGTTCTTC. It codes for CASSLDRVYEQFF.